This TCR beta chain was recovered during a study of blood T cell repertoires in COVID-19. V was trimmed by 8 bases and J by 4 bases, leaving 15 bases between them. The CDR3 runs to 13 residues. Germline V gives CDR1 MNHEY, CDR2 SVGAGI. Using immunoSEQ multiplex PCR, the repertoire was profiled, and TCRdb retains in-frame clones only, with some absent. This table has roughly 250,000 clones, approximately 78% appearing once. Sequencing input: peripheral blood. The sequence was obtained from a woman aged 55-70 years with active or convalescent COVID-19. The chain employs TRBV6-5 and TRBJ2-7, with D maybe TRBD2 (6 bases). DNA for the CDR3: TGTGCCAGCCATTCGGGGACTCCTTACGAGCAGTACTTC. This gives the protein CASHSGTPYEQYF.